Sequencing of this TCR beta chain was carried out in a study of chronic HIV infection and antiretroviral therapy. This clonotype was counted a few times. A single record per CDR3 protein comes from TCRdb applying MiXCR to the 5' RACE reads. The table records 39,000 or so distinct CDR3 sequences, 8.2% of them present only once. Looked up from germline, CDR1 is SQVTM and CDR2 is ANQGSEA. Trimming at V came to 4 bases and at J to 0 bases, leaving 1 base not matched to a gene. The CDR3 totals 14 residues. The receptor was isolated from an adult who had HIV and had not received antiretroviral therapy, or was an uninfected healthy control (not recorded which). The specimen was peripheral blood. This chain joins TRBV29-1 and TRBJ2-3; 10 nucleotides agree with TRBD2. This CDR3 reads CSVGSGRSTDTQYF. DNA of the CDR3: TGCAGCGTTGGTAGCGGGAGGAGCACAGATACGCAGTATTTT.